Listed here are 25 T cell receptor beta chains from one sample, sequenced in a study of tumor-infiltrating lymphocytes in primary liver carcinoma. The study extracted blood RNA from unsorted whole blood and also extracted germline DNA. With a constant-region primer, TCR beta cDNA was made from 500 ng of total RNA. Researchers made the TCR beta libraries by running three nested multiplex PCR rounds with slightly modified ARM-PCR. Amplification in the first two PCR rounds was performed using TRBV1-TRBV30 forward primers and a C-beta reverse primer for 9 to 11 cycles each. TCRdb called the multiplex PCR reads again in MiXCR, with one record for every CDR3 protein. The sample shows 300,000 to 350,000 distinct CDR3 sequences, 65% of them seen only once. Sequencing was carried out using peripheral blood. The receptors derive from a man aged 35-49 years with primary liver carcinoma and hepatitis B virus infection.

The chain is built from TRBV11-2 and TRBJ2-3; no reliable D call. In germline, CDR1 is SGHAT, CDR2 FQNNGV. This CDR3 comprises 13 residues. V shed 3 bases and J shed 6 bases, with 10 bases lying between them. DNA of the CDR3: TGTGCCAGCAGCTTTGGGCCGATTGATACGCAGTATTTT. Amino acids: CASSFGPIDTQYF.

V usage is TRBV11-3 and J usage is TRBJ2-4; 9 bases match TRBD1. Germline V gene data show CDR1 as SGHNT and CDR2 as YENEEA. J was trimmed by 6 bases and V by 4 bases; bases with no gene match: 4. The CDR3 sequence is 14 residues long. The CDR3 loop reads CASSSGQGTNIQYF. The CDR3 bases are TGTGCCAGCAGCTCTGGACAGGGGACAAACATTCAGTACTTC.

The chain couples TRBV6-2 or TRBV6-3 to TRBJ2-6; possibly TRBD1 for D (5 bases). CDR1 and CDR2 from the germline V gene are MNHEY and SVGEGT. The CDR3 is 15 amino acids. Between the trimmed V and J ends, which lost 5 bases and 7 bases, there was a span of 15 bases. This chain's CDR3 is CASSTRVSLANVLTF. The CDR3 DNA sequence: TGTGCCAGCAGTACCAGGGTTTCTTTAGCCAACGTCCTGACTTTC.

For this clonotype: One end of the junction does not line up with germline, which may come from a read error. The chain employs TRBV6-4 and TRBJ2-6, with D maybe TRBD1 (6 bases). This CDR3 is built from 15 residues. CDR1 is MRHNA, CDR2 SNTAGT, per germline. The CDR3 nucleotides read TGTGTCAGCAGTGAGACAGGCTCTGGGGCCAACGTCCTGACTTTC. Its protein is CVSSETGSGANVLTF.

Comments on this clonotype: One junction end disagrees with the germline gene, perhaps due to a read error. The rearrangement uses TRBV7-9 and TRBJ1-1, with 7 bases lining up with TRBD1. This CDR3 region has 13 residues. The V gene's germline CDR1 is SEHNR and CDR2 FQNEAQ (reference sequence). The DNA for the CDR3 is TGTACCAGCAGCTTATTCCGACAGGGTGAAGCTTTCTTT. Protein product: CTSSLFRQGEAFF.

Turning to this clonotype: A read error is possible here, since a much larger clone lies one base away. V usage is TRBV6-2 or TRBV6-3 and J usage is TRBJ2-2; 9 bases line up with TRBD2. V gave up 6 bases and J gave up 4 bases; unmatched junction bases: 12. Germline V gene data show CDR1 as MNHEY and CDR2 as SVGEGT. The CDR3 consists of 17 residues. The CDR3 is CASRNSGSPVITGELFF. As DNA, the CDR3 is TGTGCCAGCAGGAATAGCGGGAGCCCAGTAATCACCGGGGAGCTGTTTTTT.

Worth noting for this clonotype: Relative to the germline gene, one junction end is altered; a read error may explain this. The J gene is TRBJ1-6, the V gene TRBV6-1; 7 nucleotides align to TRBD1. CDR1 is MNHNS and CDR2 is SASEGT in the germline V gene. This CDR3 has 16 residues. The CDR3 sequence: CASSDRSTGNNPPPHF. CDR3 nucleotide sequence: TGTGCCAGCAGTGATAGATCGACAGGGAATAATCCACCCCCCCACTTT.

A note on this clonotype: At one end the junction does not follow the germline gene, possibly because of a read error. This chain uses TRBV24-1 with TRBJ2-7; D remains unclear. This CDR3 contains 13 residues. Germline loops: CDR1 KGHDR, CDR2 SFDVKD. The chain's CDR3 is CATSVGSSYEQCF. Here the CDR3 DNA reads TGTGCCACCAGTGTTGGCAGCTCCTACGAGCAGTGCTTC.

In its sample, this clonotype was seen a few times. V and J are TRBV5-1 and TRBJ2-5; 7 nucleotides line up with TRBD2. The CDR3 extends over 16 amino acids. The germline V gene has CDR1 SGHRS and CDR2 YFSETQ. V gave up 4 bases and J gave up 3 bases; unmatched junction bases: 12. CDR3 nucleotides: TGCGCCAGCAGCCTGATGGGGGGAGGGCCGGAAGAGACCCAGTACTTC. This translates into CASSLMGGGPEETQYF.

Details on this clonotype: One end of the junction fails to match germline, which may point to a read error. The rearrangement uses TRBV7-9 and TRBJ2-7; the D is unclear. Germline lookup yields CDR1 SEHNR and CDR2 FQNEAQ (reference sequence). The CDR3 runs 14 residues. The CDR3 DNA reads TGTGCCAGCCGCAAGTCTGGGTTTTCCTACGAGCATTACTTC. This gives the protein CASRKSGFSYEHYF.

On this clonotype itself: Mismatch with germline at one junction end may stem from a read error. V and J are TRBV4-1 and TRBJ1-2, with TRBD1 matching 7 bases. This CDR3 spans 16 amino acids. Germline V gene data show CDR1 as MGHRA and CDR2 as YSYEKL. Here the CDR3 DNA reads TGCGTCAGCAGCCAAGAGAGGGACAGTCCTAACTATGGCTACACCTTC. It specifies CVSSQERDSPNYGYTF.

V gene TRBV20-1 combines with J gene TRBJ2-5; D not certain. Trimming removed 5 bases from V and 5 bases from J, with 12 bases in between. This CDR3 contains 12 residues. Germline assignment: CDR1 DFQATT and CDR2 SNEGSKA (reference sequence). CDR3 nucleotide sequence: TGCAGTGCTCCCCTCTTTGGTGAGACCCAGTACTTC. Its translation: CSAPLFGETQYF.

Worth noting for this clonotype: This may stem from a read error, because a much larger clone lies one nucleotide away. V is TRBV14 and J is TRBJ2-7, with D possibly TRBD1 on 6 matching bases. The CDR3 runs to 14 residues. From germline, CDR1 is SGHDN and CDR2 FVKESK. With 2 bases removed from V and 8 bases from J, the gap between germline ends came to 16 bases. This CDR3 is CASSQRDKEYKQYF. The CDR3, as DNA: TGTGCCAGCAGCCAACGGGACAAGGAATACAAGCAGTACTTC.

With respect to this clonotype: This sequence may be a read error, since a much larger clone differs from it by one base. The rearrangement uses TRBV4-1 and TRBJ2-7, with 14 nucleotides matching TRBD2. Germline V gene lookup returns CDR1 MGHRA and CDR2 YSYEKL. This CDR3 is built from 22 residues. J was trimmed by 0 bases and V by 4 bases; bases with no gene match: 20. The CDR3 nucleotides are TGCGCCAGCAGCCTACAACGCGGAGTCGGGACTAGCGGGAGTCGCAGCTCCTACGAGCAGTACTTC. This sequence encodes CASSLQRGVGTSGSRSSYEQYF.

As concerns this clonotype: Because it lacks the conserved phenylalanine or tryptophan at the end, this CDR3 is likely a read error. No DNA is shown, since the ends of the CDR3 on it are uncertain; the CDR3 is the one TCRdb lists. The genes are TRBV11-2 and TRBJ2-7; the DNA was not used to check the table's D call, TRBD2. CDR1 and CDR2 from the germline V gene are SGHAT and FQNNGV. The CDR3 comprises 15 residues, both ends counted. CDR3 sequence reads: CASSLVAGTPYEQYL.

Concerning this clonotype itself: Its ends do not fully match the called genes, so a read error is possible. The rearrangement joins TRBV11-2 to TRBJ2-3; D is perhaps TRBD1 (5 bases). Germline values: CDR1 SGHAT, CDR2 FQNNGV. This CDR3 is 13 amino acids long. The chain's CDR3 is CTSSLWMQGTQYF. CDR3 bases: TGTACCAGCAGCTTATGGATGCAGGGTACGCAGTATTTT.

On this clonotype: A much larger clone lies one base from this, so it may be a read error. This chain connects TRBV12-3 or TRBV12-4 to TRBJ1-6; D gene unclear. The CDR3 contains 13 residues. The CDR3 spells CASGLEYNSPLHF. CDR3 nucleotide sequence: TGTGCCAGCGGTTTGGAGTATAATTCACCCCTCCACTTT.

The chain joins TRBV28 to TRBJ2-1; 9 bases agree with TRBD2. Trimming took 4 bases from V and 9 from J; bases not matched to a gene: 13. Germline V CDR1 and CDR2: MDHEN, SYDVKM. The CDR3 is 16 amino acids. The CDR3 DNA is TGTGCCAGCAGTTCAGATCGGATTAGCGGGAGTAGTGAGCAGTTCTTC. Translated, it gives CASSSDRISGSSEQFF.

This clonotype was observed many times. In DNA, the CDR3 is TGTGCCAGCAGTTACCGCACTGAAGCTTTCTTT. It is translated as CASSYRTEAFF. The chain has TRBV6-5 and TRBJ1-1; the D is unclear. Deletions cut 2 bases from V and 4 bases from J, with 2 bases between. CDR1 and CDR2 from the germline V gene are MNHEY and SVGAGI. This CDR3 is 11 amino acids long.

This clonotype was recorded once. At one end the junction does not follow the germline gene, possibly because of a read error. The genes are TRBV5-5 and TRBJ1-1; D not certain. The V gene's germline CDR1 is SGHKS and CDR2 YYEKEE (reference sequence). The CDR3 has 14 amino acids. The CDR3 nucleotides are TGTACCAGCAGCAAGGGTGGAGTGCGCACTGAAGCTTTCTTT. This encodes CTSSKGGVRTEAFF.

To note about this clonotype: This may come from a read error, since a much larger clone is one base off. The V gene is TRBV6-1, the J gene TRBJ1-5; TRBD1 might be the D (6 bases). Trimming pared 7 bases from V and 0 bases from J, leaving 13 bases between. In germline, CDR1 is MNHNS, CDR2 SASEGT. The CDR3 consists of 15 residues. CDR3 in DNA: TGTGCCAGCATGTGCGGGGGGCATAGCAATCAGCCCCAGCATTTT. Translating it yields CASMCGGHSNQPQHF.

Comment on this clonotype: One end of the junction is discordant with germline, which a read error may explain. The CDR3 DNA reads as TGTGACAGCAGCCCGGGACGGAGTCCAGGCTCCTATAATTCACCCCTCCACTTT. Translated: CDSSPGRSPGSYNSPLHF. This chain links TRBV11-2 with TRBJ1-6; D perhaps matches TRBD1 (5 bases). The CDR3 spans 18 residues. The V gene's germline CDR1 is SGHAT and CDR2 FQNNGV.

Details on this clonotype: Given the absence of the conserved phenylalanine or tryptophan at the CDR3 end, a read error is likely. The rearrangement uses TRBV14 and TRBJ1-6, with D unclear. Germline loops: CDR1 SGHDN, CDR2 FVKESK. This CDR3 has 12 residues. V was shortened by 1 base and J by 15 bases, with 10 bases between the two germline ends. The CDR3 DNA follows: TGTGCCAGCAGCCAAGGGACTTCGGTCCTCCACTGT. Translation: CASSQGTSVLHC.

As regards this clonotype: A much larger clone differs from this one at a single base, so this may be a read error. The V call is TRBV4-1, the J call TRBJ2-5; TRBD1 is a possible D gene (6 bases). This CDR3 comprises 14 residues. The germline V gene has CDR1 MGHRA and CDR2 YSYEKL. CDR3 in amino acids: CASNQSGQRETQYF. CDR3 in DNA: TGCGCCAGCAACCAATCAGGACAGAGAGAGACCCAGTACTTC.

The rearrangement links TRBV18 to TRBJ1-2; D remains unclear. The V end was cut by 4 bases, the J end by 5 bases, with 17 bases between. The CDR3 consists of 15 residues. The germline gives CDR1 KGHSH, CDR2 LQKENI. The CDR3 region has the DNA TGTGCCAGCTCACGGTCGAGGACTGTCCTTTATGGCTACACCTTC. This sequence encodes CASSRSRTVLYGYTF.